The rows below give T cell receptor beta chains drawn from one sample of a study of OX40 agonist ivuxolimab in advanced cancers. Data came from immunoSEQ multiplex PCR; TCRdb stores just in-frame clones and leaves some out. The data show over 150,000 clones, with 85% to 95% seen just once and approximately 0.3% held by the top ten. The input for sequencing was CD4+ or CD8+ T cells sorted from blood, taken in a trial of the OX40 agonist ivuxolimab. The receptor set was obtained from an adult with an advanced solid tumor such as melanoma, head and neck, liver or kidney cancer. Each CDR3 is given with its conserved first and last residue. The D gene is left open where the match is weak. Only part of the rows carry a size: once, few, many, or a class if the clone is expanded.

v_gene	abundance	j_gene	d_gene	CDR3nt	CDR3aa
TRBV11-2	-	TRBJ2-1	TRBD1	TGTGCCAGCAGCTCGGACAGGGCGCCCTACAATGAGCAGTTCTTC	CASSSDRAPYNEQFF
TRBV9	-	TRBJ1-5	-	TGTGCCAGCAGCCTACAGGGTGGCAATCAGCCCCAGCATTTT	CASSLQGGNQPQHF
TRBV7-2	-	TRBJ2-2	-	TGTGCCAGCAGCTCCTACCTTTCCCCAGGGACCGGGGAGCTGTTTTTT	CASSSYLSPGTGELFF
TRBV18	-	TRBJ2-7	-	TGTGCCAGCTCACCCCCGGGACGGGGCTCTTTCTACGAGCAGTACTTC	CASSPPGRGSFYEQYF
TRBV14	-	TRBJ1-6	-	TGTGCCAGCAGCATACCAAGTTCACCCCTCCACTTT	CASSIPSSPLHF
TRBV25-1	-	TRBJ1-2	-	TGTGCCAGCAGTGACACATACTATGGCTACACCTTC	CASSDTYYGYTF
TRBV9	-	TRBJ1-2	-	TGTGCCAGCAGCGTAACCGGGACGGAAGGCTACACCTTC	CASSVTGTEGYTF
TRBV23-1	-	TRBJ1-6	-	TGCGCCAGCAGTCAAGCTAGGGGATCACCCCTCCACTTT	CASSQARGSPLHF
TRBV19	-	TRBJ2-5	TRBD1	TGTGCCAGTAGCCGGACAGGGACGTGGGAGACCCAGTACTTC	CASSRTGTWETQYF
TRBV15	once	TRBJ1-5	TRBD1	TGTGCCACCAGCAGTCCGGGACAGAGTTTTAGCAATCAGCCCCAGCATTTT	CATSSPGQSFSNQPQHF
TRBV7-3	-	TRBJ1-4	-	TGTGCCAGCAGCTCGACTCAGGGAAAACTGTTTTTT	CASSSTQGKLFF
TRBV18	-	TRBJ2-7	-	TGTGCCAGCTCAGGTTCTTCCTTCGGCGAGCAGTACTTC	CASSGSSFGEQYF
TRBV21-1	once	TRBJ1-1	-	TGTGCCAGCACCGGGAGCAGGTCAAAAACTGAAGCTTTCTTT	CASTGSRSKTEAFF